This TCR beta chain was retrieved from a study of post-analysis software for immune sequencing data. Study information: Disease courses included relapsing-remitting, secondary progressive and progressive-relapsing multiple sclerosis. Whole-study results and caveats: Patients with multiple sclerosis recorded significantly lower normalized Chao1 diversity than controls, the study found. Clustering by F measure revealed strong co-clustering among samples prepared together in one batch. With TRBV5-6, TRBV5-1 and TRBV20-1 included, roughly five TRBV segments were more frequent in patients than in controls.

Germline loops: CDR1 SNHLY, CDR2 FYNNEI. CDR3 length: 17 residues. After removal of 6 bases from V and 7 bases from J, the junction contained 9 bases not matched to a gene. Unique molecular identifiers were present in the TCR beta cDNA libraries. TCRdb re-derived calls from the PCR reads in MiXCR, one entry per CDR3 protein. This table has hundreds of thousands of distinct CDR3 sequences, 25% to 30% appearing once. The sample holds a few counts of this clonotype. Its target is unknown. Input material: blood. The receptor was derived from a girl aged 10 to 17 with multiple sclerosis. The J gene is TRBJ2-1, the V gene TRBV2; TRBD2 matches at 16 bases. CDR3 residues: CASRGGTSGGAWNEQFF. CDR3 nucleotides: TGTGCCAGCAGAGGAGGGACTAGCGGGGGGGCTTGGAATGAGCAGTTCTTC.